This TCR beta chain was sequenced during a study of blood T cell repertoires in COVID-19. Here immunoSEQ multiplex PCR was the method, and the copy in TCRdb shows in-frame clones only, minus some. Of approximately 390,000 clones listed, more than 75% are singletons. All enrollees were roughly 18 to 100 years old and from some 24 US areas. The CDR3 has 15 amino acids. V lost 6 bases and J lost 7; bases outside the gene matches: 10. CDR1 is MDHEN, CDR2 SYDVKM, per germline. The genes are TRBV28 and TRBJ2-1; the match to TRBD1 covers 9 bases. Sequencing was performed on PBMCs or T cells enriched from blood (not recorded which). The TCR originated in a woman in her forties or fifties who had recovered from COVID-19. The CDR3 coding sequence is TGTGCCAGCAGCTCTTCCGGGACAGGGTGGAATGAGCAGTTCTTC. This gives the protein CASSSSGTGWNEQFF.